The rows below give T cell receptor beta chains drawn from one sample of a study of identical twins. TCRdb redid the calling of the 5' RACE reads with MiXCR, one entry per CDR3 protein. This table has 1,800,000 or so distinct CDR3 sequences, about 30% appearing once. Material: cord blood. The source of these receptors is a newborn girl in good health. Both conserved end residues are part of each CDR3.

v_call cdr3_aa
TRBV24-1 CATSDPSAGQTQYF
TRBV4-1 CASSQLLSTGELFF
TRBV4-2 CASSYARGQSSYEQYF
TRBV20-1 CSAKGYRWGTEAFF
TRBV4-2 CASSQDGRVSGEQYF
TRBV7-2 CASSFYSSVSYNEQYF
TRBV12-3/TRBV12-4 CASSPDSHTQYF
TRBV3-1 CASSQGPPPGEQYF
TRBV10-3 CAISGRQPGLIAFF
TRBV10-3 CAISTGLNTEAFF
TRBV4-1 CASSQGFSGINYNEQFF
TRBV20-1 CSARDVQGVSNQPQHF